Following are 28 T cell receptor beta chains from one sample sequenced in a study of blood T cell repertoires in COVID-19. The table came from immunoSEQ multiplex PCR; TCRdb's copy has only in-frame clones and leaves some out. The table lists about 33,000 clones, about 78% of them singletons, with just over 35% in the top ten. The sequenced sample consisted of peripheral blood. The source of these receptors is a man older than 75 with acute or convalescent COVID-19.

The V call is TRBV19, the J call TRBJ1-1, with D unclear. The V gene lost 3 bases and the J gene lost 11 bases, with 19 bases spanning the gap. The CDR3 is 14 amino acids. CDR1 and CDR2 from the germline V gene are LNHDA and SQIVND (reference sequence). The CDR3 reads CASSMSPLMGRAFF. CDR3 DNA: TGTGCCAGTAGTATGTCCCCCCTAATGGGGAGGGCTTTCTTT.

The chain joins TRBV24-1 to TRBJ2-3; 9 positions match TRBD1. This CDR3 region has 15 residues. CDR1 is KGHDR and CDR2 is SFDVKD in the germline V gene. The V and J ends lost 4 bases and 6 bases, in that order; junction bases with no gene match: 7. In nucleotides, the CDR3 is TGTGCCACCAGTGACCCGGGACAGGGAACGGATACGCAGTATTTT. This gives the protein CATSDPGQGTDTQYF.

The rearrangement uses TRBV5-1 and TRBJ1-2; 7 bases fit TRBD1. The CDR3 has 12 residues. Trimming took 7 bases from V and 1 from J; bases not matched to a gene: 1. Germline assignment: CDR1 SGHRS and CDR2 YFSETQ. CDR3 DNA sequence: TGCGCCAGCCGGGACAGTAACTATGGCTACACCTTC. The encoded protein is CASRDSNYGYTF.

This clone was seen only a few times. The chain links TRBV7-2 to TRBJ1-5; D is unresolved. This CDR3 region has 13 residues. V lost 3 bases to trimming and J lost 5 bases, with 8 bases between them. Germline values: CDR1 SGHTA, CDR2 FQGNSA. CDR3 nucleotides: TGTGCCAGCAGCTTCAGATTCGATCAGCCCCAGCATTTT. Translating it yields CASSFRFDQPQHF.

CDR3 in DNA: TGTGCCAGCAGCCATCATATCCGCGGACAGGGAACCGGGGAGCTGTTTTTT. Protein: CASSHHIRGQGTGELFF. This chain links TRBV4-2 with TRBJ2-2, with TRBD1 identical over 8 bases. With 3 bases clipped from V and 5 bases from J, the junction kept 11 bases outside the gene matches. The CDR3 runs 17 residues. Germline-derived CDR1 and CDR2 are LGHNA and YNFKEQ.

This clone has only a few counts. The CDR3, as DNA: TGCGCCAGCAGTAAGGACAGGGGGTTGAACAATGAGCAGTTCTTC. Protein sequence: CASSKDRGLNNEQFF. The chain combines TRBV10-1 with TRBJ2-1; 10 positions match TRBD1. Germline V gene data show CDR1 as WNHNN and CDR2 as SYGVQD (reference sequence). This CDR3 comprises 15 residues. V dropped 5 bases and J dropped 5; count of bases not matched to a gene: 6.

In this sample, this clone turned up once. This chain connects TRBV5-8 to TRBJ2-5; D is possibly TRBD2 (6 bases). The CDR3 contains 14 residues. Trimming pared 5 bases from V and 0 bases from J, leaving 11 bases between. Germline V gives CDR1 SGHTS, CDR2 YDEGEE. The CDR3 loop reads CASSRGTHQETQYF. The CDR3 coding sequence is TGTGCCAGCAGTCGGGGGACGCACCAAGAGACCCAGTACTTC.

V is TRBV6-5 and J is TRBJ1-5; 9 bases map to TRBD1. J lost 3 bases, V lost 6 bases, and 6 bases had no gene match. Germline V lookup: CDR1 MNHEY, CDR2 SVGAGI. This CDR3 comprises 15 residues. CDR3 residues: CASRVTGGNNQPQHF. The DNA of the CDR3 is TGTGCCAGCAGGGTCACAGGGGGCAACAATCAGCCCCAGCATTTT.

This chain links TRBV11-1 with TRBJ2-1; D is possibly TRBD1 (5 bases). Per the germline V gene, CDR1 is SGHAT and CDR2 is FQDESV (reference sequence). The CDR3 has 14 amino acids. V lost 5 bases and J lost 4, with 12 bases in between. CDR3 loop: CASSVAGIYNEQFF. Here the CDR3 DNA reads TGTGCCAGCAGCGTTGCAGGGATTTACAATGAGCAGTTCTTC.

V and J are TRBV7-2 and TRBJ2-1; TRBD2 aligns across 9 bases. Germline assignment: CDR1 SGHTA and CDR2 FQGNSA. Germline trimming cut 3 bases from V and 5 bases from J; bases unmatched to any gene: 5. This CDR3 has 15 amino acids. The CDR3 sequence is CASSFERGAHNEQFF. Here the CDR3 DNA reads TGTGCCAGCAGCTTCGAGCGGGGGGCGCACAATGAGCAGTTCTTC.

The V call is TRBV5-6, the J call TRBJ2-2; 10 bases fit TRBD1. Germline assignment: CDR1 SGHDT and CDR2 YYEEEE. This CDR3 has 19 residues. V gave up 4 bases and J gave up 3 bases; unmatched junction bases: 15. The CDR3 here is CASSPPGQGWSGDTGELFF. CDR3 in DNA: TGTGCCAGCAGCCCCCCGGGACAGGGGTGGTCCGGGGACACCGGGGAGCTGTTTTTT.

CDR3 sequence: CASSAGTSVLADTQYF. DNA for the CDR3: TGTGCCAGCAGTGCCGGGACTAGCGTCTTGGCAGATACGCAGTATTTT. This chain uses TRBV6-1 with TRBJ2-3; 10 bases are shared with TRBD2. Unmatched junction bases numbered 8, after V lost 4 bases and J lost 4 bases. The CDR3 loop spans 16 amino acids. CDR1 MNHNS and CDR2 SASEGT come from the germline V gene.

The chain recombines TRBV30 with TRBJ1-6; D is uncertain. Germline CDR1 reads GTSNPN; CDR2 reads SVGIG (reference sequence). Trimming left V 1 base short and J 10 bases short, with 20 bases between. The CDR3 runs to 16 residues. CDR3 region: CAWSGVEKQTGSPLHF. CDR3 nucleotides: TGTGCCTGGAGTGGAGTAGAGAAACAGACGGGATCACCCCTCCACTTT.

This clone was detected a few times. V is TRBV29-1 and J is TRBJ1-1; D gene unclear. This CDR3 is 15 amino acids long. CDR1 is SQVTM and CDR2 is ANQGSEA in the germline V gene. V was cut by 5 bases and J by 0 bases, with 16 bases left in between. CDR3 protein: CSVPRWEGMNTEAFF. The DNA for the CDR3 is TGCAGCGTTCCCCGTTGGGAGGGCATGAACACTGAAGCTTTCTTT.

This clone was recorded once. This rearrangement joins TRBV20-1 to TRBJ2-3; 10 positions match TRBD1. V was clipped by 3 bases and J by 1 base; unmatched bases: 4. The length of the CDR3 is 15 residues. From germline, CDR1 is DFQATT and CDR2 SNEGSKA (reference sequence). The CDR3 bases are TGCAGTGCTAGTGAGGGGACAGGGGGCACAGATACGCAGTATTTT. Protein: CSASEGTGGTDTQYF.

This clone was recorded a few times. The chain couples TRBV6-1 to TRBJ2-2, with TRBD1 matching 11 bases. V lost 2 bases, J lost 0 bases, and 2 bases stayed unmatched. Germline values: CDR1 MNHNS, CDR2 SASEGT. This CDR3 is built from 17 residues. The CDR3, as DNA: TGTGCCAGCAGTGAACGGGACAGGGGGGCGAACACCGGGGAGCTGTTTTTT. Protein: CASSERDRGANTGELFF.

The chain uses TRBV7-9 and TRBJ2-2; no firm D call. The CDR3 is 15 amino acids. The germline V gene has CDR1 SEHNR and CDR2 FQNEAQ (reference sequence). Trimming cost V 1 base and J 0 bases, with 6 bases left between them. CDR3 amino acids: CASSLGQSNTGELFF. In DNA, the CDR3 is TGTGCCAGCAGCTTAGGGCAATCGAACACCGGGGAGCTGTTTTTT.

J is TRBJ2-5 and V is TRBV6-2 or TRBV6-3; tentatively, D is TRBD2 (6 bases). V dropped 5 bases and J dropped 3 bases, with 16 bases sitting between them. Germline CDR1 is MNHEY and CDR2 is SVGEGT. This CDR3 has 15 residues. The CDR3 loop reads CASSPSGRGEETQYF. CDR3 in DNA: TGTGCCAGCAGTCCGTCGGGGCGGGGAGAAGAGACCCAGTACTTC.

The chain recombines TRBV11-3 with TRBJ1-1; D might be TRBD1 (5 bases). The germline V gene encodes CDR1 SGHNT and CDR2 YENEEA. Trimming took 5 bases from V and 2 from J, leaving 18 bases between them. The CDR3 length is 16 residues. In DNA form, the CDR3 reads TGTGCCAGCAGCCCCGGGGGAGGACTATCTAACACTGAAGCTTTCTTT. Encoded protein: CASSPGGGLSNTEAFF.

The chain is built from TRBV19 and TRBJ1-3, with D hard to call. Deletions cut 6 bases from V and 0 bases from J, with 12 bases between. CDR3 length: 15 residues. CDR1 is LNHDA and CDR2 is SQIVND in the germline V gene (reference sequence). This CDR3 is CASSDSYSSGNTIYF. The CDR3, as DNA: TGTGCCAGTAGCGACTCGTATAGCTCTGGAAACACCATATATTTT.

CDR3 DNA: TGTGCCATCAGAAGGGACGGGGGGAACACTGAAGCTTTCTTT. This translates into CAIRRDGGNTEAFF. This chain connects TRBV10-3 to TRBJ1-1, with D possibly matching TRBD1 (5 bases). Trimming left V 6 bases short and J 1 base short, with 12 bases between. There are 14 residues in the CDR3. Germline values: CDR1 ENHRY, CDR2 SYGVKD.

The CDR3 loop is CASSADRGGYGYTF. The CDR3 bases are TGTGCCAGCAGTGCGGACAGGGGAGGCTATGGCTACACCTTC. The genes are TRBV6-4 and TRBJ1-2; 9 bases line up with TRBD1. This CDR3 has 14 amino acids. V shed 4 bases, J shed 4 bases, and the junction held 4 bases outside the gene matches. The germline V gene has CDR1 MRHNA and CDR2 SNTAGT.

The rearrangement uses TRBV7-3 and TRBJ2-1; 8 nucleotides match TRBD1. The CDR3 has 14 amino acids. J was trimmed by 4 bases and V by 3 bases; bases with no gene match: 2. In germline, CDR1 is SGHTA, CDR2 FQGTGA. The CDR3 bases are TGTGCCAGCAGCTTGGACAGGGTGTACAATGAGCAGTTCTTC. This translates into CASSLDRVYNEQFF.

This chain uses TRBV27 with TRBJ1-2; D gene ambiguous. CDR1 MNHEY and CDR2 SMNVEV come from the germline V gene (reference sequence). V lost 3 bases and J lost 6, with 17 bases in between. The CDR3 length is 15 residues. In DNA, the CDR3 is TGTGCCAGCAGTTTTCTCCCTCCGAGGGCGGATGGCTACACCTTC. It yields the protein CASSFLPPRADGYTF.

This clone was seen a few times. The chain's CDR3 is CASSLALPNTEAFF. CDR3 DNA sequence: TGTGCCAGCAGTTTAGCACTCCCGAACACTGAAGCTTTCTTT. The chain has TRBV27 and TRBJ1-1; D uncertain. The V end lost 2 bases, the J end lost 1 base, and 8 bases lay between the germline ends. CDR1 is MNHEY, CDR2 SMNVEV, per germline (reference sequence). This CDR3 comprises 14 residues.

The chain carries TRBV10-1 and TRBJ1-1; the match to TRBD1 covers 10 bases. CDR3 size: 18 residues. The V segment lost 0 bases and the J segment 0 bases; nucleotides outside the gene matches: 7. Germline lookup yields CDR1 WNHNN and CDR2 SYGVQD (reference sequence). CDR3 coding DNA: TGCGCCAGCAGTGAGTCCCCGGGACAGGGGTACATGAACACTGAAGCTTTCTTT. Protein: CASSESPGQGYMNTEAFF.

The sample holds a few counts of this clone. The V call is TRBV2, the J call TRBJ1-1; 8 positions match TRBD1. Germline values: CDR1 SNHLY, CDR2 FYNNEI. V shed 7 bases, J shed 1 base, and the junction held 5 bases outside the gene matches. This CDR3 contains 14 residues. CDR3 in amino acids: CASTRGTGNTEAFF. CDR3 sequence (DNA): TGTGCCAGCACCAGAGGGACAGGGAACACTGAAGCTTTCTTT.

The rearrangement joins TRBV5-4 to TRBJ2-7; a possible D gene is TRBD2 (5 bases). Trimming removed 0 bases at V and 3 bases at J, with 10 bases between. This CDR3 is built from 14 residues. CDR1 and CDR2 (germline): SGHNT, YYREEE (reference sequence). The CDR3 region has the DNA TGTGCCAGCAGCTTGGCCGGGGTGAGCTACGAGCAGTACTTC. Translation: CASSLAGVSYEQYF.